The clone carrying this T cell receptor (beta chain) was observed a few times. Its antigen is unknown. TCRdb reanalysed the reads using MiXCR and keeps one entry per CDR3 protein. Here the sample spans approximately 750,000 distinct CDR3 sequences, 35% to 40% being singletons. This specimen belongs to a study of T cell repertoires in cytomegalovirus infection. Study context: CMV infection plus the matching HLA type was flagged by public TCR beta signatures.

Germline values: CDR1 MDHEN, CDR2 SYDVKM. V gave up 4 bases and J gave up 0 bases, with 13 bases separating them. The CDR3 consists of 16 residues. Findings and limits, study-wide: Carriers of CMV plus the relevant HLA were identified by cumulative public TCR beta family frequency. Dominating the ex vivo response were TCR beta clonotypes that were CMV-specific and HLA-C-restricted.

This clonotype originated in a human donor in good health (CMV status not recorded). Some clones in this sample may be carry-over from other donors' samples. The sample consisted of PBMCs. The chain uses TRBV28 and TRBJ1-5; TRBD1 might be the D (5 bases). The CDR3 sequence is CASSSSRDGSNQPQHF. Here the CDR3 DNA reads TGTGCCAGCAGTTCGTCCAGGGATGGTAGCAATCAGCCCCAGCATTTT.